The present T cell receptor beta chain was sequenced within a study of a mutant IDH1 vaccine in newly diagnosed glioma. Study-wide background: Patients began vaccination 4-6 weeks after radiotherapy alone, or with temozolomide cycles. Regarding the study as a whole: The study observed vaccine-induced immune responses in just over 90% of patients.

Using immunoSEQ multiplex PCR, the repertoire was profiled, and TCRdb retains in-frame clones only, with some absent. The sample consists of roughly 86,000 clones, around four fifths of them appearing once. This clone has more than one count but fewer than ten. The target antigen is unknown. Time point described: week 47, end of study. Vaccinated patients received 300 ug of mutant IDH1 20-mer peptide per dose, with topical imiquimod. Eight vaccinations reached patients in weeks 1, 3, 5, 7, 11, 15, 19 and 23. Newly diagnosed WHO grade 3 or 4 IDH1-mutant, ATRX-lost astrocytomas were identified in the donors. Between the trimmed V and J ends, which lost 5 bases and 7 bases, there was a span of 9 bases. The CDR3 runs to 11 residues. CDR1 is DFQATT, CDR2 SNEGSKA, per germline (reference sequence).

The clonotype comes from a man aged 40-49 years with glioma. The sequencing here drew on PBMCs, taken from a glioma patient whose treatment included an IDH1 peptide vaccine. The chain carries TRBV20-1 and TRBJ2-1; the D is unclear. As DNA, the CDR3 is TGCAGTGCTGCACTATGGAATGAGCAGTTCTTC. It yields the protein CSAALWNEQFF.